This T cell receptor beta chain stems from a study of T cells in Graves' hyperthyroidism and ophthalmopathy. This clonotype was observed many times. V was shortened by 4 bases and J by 5 bases, with 12 bases between the two germline ends. The CDR3 is 13 amino acids. Germline values: CDR1 MDHEN, CDR2 SYDVKM. Based on clinical symptoms, serum thyroxine and TRAb, thyroid ultrasound and orbital computed tomography, diagnoses were reached. Regions amplified from RNA transcripts were the TCR beta CDR3 regions. The HTBI primer set drove a first-round RT-PCR of the TCR CDR3. TCRdb reanalysed the multiplex PCR reads using MiXCR and keeps one entry per CDR3 protein. This table holds a few hundred thousand distinct CDR3 sequences, about 16% found once.

The chain couples TRBV28 to TRBJ2-7; a possible D gene is TRBD1 (6 bases). The specimen sequenced was blood. The clonotype comes from a woman aged 25 to 39 with Graves' ophthalmopathy. CDR3 amino acids: CASSYPGTHEQYF. The CDR3 region has the DNA TGTGCCAGCAGTTACCCCGGGACACACGAGCAGTACTTC.